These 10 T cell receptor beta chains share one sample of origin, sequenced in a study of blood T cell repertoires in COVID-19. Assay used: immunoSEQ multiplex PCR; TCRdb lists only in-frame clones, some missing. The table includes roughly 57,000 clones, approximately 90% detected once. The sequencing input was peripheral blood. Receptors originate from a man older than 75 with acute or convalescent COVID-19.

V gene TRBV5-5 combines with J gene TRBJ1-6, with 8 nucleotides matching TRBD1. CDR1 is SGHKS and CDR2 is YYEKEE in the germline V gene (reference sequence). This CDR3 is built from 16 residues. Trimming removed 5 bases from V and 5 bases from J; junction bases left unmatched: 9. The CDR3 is CASRNSPGQDNSPLHF. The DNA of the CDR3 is TGTGCCAGCAGAAATTCACCGGGACAGGATAATTCACCCCTCCACTTT.

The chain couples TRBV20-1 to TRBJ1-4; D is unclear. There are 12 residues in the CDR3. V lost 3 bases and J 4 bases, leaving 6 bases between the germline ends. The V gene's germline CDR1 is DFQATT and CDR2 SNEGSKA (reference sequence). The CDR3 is CSASSRNEKLFF. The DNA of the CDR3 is TGCAGTGCTAGTAGCCGTAATGAAAAACTGTTTTTT.

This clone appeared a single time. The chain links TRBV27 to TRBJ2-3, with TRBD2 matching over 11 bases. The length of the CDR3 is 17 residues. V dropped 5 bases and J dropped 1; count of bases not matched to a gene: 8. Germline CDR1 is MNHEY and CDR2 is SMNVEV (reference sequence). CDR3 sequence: CASSRYQLAGGTDTQYF. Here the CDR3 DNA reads TGTGCCAGCAGTCGCTACCAACTAGCGGGAGGCACAGATACGCAGTATTTT.

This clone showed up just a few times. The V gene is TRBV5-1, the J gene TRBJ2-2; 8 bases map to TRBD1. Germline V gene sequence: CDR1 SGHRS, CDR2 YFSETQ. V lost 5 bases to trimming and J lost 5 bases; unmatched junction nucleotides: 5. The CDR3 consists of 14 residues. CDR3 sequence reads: CASRGTGWTGELFF. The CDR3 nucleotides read TGCGCCAGCAGGGGGACAGGATGGACCGGGGAGCTGTTTTTT.

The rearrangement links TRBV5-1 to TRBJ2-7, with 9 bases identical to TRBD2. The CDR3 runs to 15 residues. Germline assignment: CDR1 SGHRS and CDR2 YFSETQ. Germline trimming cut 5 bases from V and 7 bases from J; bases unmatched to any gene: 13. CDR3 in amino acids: CASSYGLSGGREQYF. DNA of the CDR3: TGCGCCAGCAGTTACGGACTAAGCGGGGGGCGAGAGCAGTACTTC. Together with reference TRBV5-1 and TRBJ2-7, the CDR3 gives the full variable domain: KAGVTQTPRYLIKTRGQQVTLSCSPISGHRSVSWYQQTPGQGLQFLFEYFSETQRNKGNFPGRFSGRQFSNSRSEMNVSTLELGDSALYLCASSYGLSGGREQYFGPGTRLTVT.

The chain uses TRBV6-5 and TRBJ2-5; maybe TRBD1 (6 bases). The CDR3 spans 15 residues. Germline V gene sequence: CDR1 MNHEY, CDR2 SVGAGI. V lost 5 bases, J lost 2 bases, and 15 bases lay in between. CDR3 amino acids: CASSTGQGLQETQYF. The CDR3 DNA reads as TGTGCCAGCAGTACGGGCCAGGGGTTACAAGAGACCCAGTACTTC.

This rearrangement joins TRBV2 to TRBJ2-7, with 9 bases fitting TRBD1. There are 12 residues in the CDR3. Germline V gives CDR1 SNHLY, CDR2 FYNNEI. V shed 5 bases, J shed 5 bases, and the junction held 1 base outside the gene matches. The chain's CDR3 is CASSRDRDEQYF. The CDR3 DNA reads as TGTGCCAGCAGTCGGGACAGGGACGAGCAGTACTTC.

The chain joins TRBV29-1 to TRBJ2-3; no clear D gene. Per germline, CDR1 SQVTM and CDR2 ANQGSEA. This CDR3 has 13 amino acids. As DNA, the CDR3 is TGCACGACGACCGAGACAAGCACAGATACGCAGTATTTT. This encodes CTTTETSTDTQYF.

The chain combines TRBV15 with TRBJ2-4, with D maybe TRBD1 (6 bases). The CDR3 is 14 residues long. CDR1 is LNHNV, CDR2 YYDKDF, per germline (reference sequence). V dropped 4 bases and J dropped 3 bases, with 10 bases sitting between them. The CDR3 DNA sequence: TGTGCCACCAGCAATCCCAGGGGCAAAAACATTCAGTACTTC. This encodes CATSNPRGKNIQYF.

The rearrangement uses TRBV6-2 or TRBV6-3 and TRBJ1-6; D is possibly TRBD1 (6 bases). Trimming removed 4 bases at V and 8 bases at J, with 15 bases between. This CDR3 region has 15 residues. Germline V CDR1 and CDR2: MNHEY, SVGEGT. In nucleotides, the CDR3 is TGTGCCAGCAGTTTGGGGCCCAGGGGCGATTCACCCCTCCACTTT. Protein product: CASSLGPRGDSPLHF.